The 18 T cell receptor beta chains listed next were all sequenced from one sample in a study of cytomegalovirus exposure and HLA in healthy donors. Profiling relied on immunoSEQ multiplex PCR, and the TCRdb table lists in-frame clones only, not all of them. The sample yields around 75,000 clones, over 80% seen once. The material sequenced was PBMCs. These receptors all stem from a man aged 30 to 39 in good health and CMV-seronegative.

The chain is built from TRBV28 and TRBJ1-3, with D tentatively TRBD1 (5 bases). Germline assignment: CDR1 MDHEN and CDR2 SYDVKM. The CDR3 consists of 17 residues. V shed 1 base and J shed 0 bases, with 13 bases lying between them. In DNA, the CDR3 is TGTGCCAGCAGTTTATTCGGGGGGTCGGACTCTGGAAACACCATATATTTT. Translated: CASSLFGGSDSGNTIYF.

In its sample, this clone was seen a few times. The chain recombines TRBV4-2 with TRBJ2-7; D perhaps matches TRBD2 (6 bases). CDR1 and CDR2 from the germline V gene are LGHNA and YNFKEQ. The ends were cut back, 2 bases at V and 3 bases at J, with 8 bases in the middle. This CDR3 is 13 amino acids long. CDR3 coding DNA: TGTGCCAGCAGCCAACTGGAGGGCTACGAGCAGTACGTC. It yields the protein CASSQLEGYEQYV.

The gene calls are TRBV5-1 and TRBJ1-4, with a possible D match to TRBD1 (6 bases). V was pared by 4 bases and J by 5 bases, with 15 bases between. Germline assignment: CDR1 SGHRS and CDR2 YFSETQ. The CDR3 spans 15 residues. CDR3 DNA sequence: TGCGCCAGCAGCCCGTACAGGGAAGGGAATGAAAAACTGTTTTTT. This translates into CASSPYREGNEKLFF.

Here the CDR3 reads CASSLTSGRDTQYF. Here the CDR3 DNA reads TGTGCCAGCAGCTTAACTAGCGGGAGGGATACGCAGTATTTT. V is TRBV7-3 and J is TRBJ2-3; 10 bases fit TRBD2. V trimming: 0 bases; J trimming: 6 bases; junction bases outside the gene matches: 0. The germline CDR1 and CDR2 sequences are SGHTA and FQGTGA. The CDR3 totals 14 residues.

This clone was detected once. The chain has TRBV7-6 and TRBJ1-3; no clear D. The length of the CDR3 is 15 residues. Trimming removed 5 bases from V and 0 bases from J, with 11 bases in between. Germline V gene sequence: CDR1 SGHVS, CDR2 FNYEAQ. This chain's CDR3 is CASSLRLNSGNTIYF. The CDR3 nucleotides are TGTGCCAGCAGCCTAAGACTAAACTCTGGAAACACCATATATTTT.

The chain couples TRBV9 to TRBJ2-2; 7 nucleotides line up with TRBD2. The CDR3 covers 15 residues. V shed 3 bases, J shed 6 bases, and the junction held 8 bases outside the gene matches. Germline loops: CDR1 SGDLS, CDR2 YYNGEE. The CDR3 DNA sequence: TGTGCCAGCAGCGGGGGAGGGGTTTTCTCCGGGGAGCTGTTTTTT. Translation gives CASSGGGVFSGELFF. Looking up the rest from reference TRBV9 and TRBJ2-2 gives the full variable domain: DSGVTQTPKHLITATGQRVTLRCSPRSGDLSVYWYQQSLDQGLQFLIQYYNGEERAKGNILERFSAQQFPDLHSELNLSSLELGDSALYFCASSGGGVFSGELFFGEGSRLTVL.

The rearrangement links TRBV28 to TRBJ1-5, with a possible D match to TRBD1 (6 bases). Germline-derived CDR1 and CDR2 are MDHEN and SYDVKM. The CDR3 length is 15 residues. The V and J ends lost 6 bases and 7 bases respectively, with 19 bases between them. CDR3 DNA sequence: TGTGCCAGCAGGAGAGGGGGTAGAGGAGAACAGCCCCAGCATTTT. Translated, it gives CASRRGGRGEQPQHF.

This chain joins TRBV4-2 and TRBJ2-2, with 12 bases fitting TRBD2. The CDR3 runs to 14 residues. J was trimmed by 5 bases and V by 6 bases; bases with no gene match: 1. The germline gives CDR1 LGHNA, CDR2 YNFKEQ. The CDR3 sequence is CASRLAGGTGELFF. In DNA form, the CDR3 reads TGTGCCAGCAGACTAGCGGGGGGAACCGGGGAGCTGTTTTTT.

The rearrangement joins TRBV5-1 to TRBJ2-3, with 11 bases lining up with TRBD2. The germline CDR1 and CDR2 sequences are SGHRS and YFSETQ. Trimming removed 6 bases from V and 3 bases from J; junction bases left unmatched: 12. The CDR3 loop spans 17 amino acids. CDR3: CASTRSGLAGMTDTQYF. The CDR3 DNA follows: TGCGCCAGCACCCGATCCGGACTAGCGGGTATGACAGATACGCAGTATTTT.

This clone was seen a few times. This CDR3 is CASSRTAAYEQYF. For the CDR3, the DNA is TGTGCCAGCAGTCGGACTGCTGCCTACGAGCAGTACTTC. The V and J genes are TRBV6-5 and TRBJ2-7; the D gene is possibly TRBD2 (5 bases). V gave up 5 bases and J gave up 2 bases, with 10 bases separating them. Germline assignment: CDR1 MNHEY and CDR2 SVGAGI. CDR3 length: 13 amino acids.

The chain couples TRBV30 to TRBJ1-3; tentatively, D is TRBD1 (5 bases). This CDR3 has 15 residues. Germline V gives CDR1 GTSNPN, CDR2 SVGIG (reference sequence). Trimming pared 1 base from V and 2 bases from J, leaving 12 bases between. The CDR3 DNA sequence: TGTGCCTGGAGTGCCGGAACAGGAGCTGGAAACACCATATATTTT. Amino acid sequence: CAWSAGTGAGNTIYF.

The V and J genes are TRBV5-1 and TRBJ1-1; D is perhaps TRBD1 (5 bases). The germline gives CDR1 SGHRS, CDR2 YFSETQ. V lost 0 bases, J lost 9 bases, and 12 bases lay in between. There are 13 residues in the CDR3. The CDR3 loop is CASSLGGHFQAFF. Here the CDR3 DNA reads TGCGCCAGCAGCTTGGGGGGCCACTTTCAAGCTTTCTTT.

The rearrangement links TRBV7-6 to TRBJ2-3; 8 nucleotides agree with TRBD2. The CDR3 covers 17 residues. The trim removed 5 bases at V and 0 bases at J, leaving 10 bases unmatched. Germline V gene sequence: CDR1 SGHVS, CDR2 FNYEAQ. The CDR3 loop is CASSAPPGTRSTDTQYF. CDR3 in DNA: TGTGCCAGCAGCGCCCCGCCCGGGACTAGGAGCACAGATACGCAGTATTTT.

This chain connects TRBV6-5 to TRBJ2-1, with TRBD1 identical over 8 bases. The CDR3 contains 15 residues. CDR1 and CDR2 from the germline V gene are MNHEY and SVGAGI. Germline trimming cut 0 bases from V and 7 bases from J; bases unmatched to any gene: 5. DNA for the CDR3: TGTGCCAGCAGTTACTCACGGACAGGGAGTAATGAGCAGTTCTTC. It translates to CASSYSRTGSNEQFF.

The rearrangement joins TRBV9 to TRBJ2-5; possible D gene TRBD1, 5 bases. Germline CDR1 SGDLS, CDR2 YYNGEE. Trimming removed 0 bases at V and 8 bases at J, with 14 bases between. The CDR3 runs 14 residues. CDR3 nucleotides: TGTGCCAGCAGCGTAGTCACAGGATCCAGCACCCAGTACTTC. Protein product: CASSVVTGSSTQYF.

The genes are TRBV15 and TRBJ1-1; 9 bases line up with TRBD1. V shed 4 bases and J 9 bases; nucleotides not matched to a gene: 3. The CDR3 has 12 residues. CDR1 LNHNV and CDR2 YYDKDF come from the germline V gene (reference sequence). CDR3 sequence: CATSKGQGQAFF. The CDR3 DNA reads as TGTGCCACCAGCAAGGGACAGGGTCAAGCTTTCTTT.

The chain employs TRBV12-5 and TRBJ1-4; D is uncertain. The V gene's germline CDR1 is LGHNT and CDR2 FRNRAP. CDR3 length equals 17 residues. V was pared by 4 bases and J by 5 bases, with 20 bases between. The CDR3 loop is CASGYWESWETNEKLFF. In DNA form, the CDR3 reads TGTGCTAGTGGTTATTGGGAGTCTTGGGAGACAAATGAAAAACTGTTTTTT.

This clone was recorded once. As DNA, the CDR3 is TGTGCCAGCAGTTATAGATTGGGACAGGGGGATCAGCCCCAGCATTTT. Its translation: CASSYRLGQGDQPQHF. The V call is TRBV6-6, the J call TRBJ1-5; TRBD1 matches at 11 bases. CDR3 length: 16 residues. Trimming cost V 3 bases and J 5 bases; bases outside gene matches: 6. Germline V gene data show CDR1 as MNHNY and CDR2 as SVGAGI (reference sequence).